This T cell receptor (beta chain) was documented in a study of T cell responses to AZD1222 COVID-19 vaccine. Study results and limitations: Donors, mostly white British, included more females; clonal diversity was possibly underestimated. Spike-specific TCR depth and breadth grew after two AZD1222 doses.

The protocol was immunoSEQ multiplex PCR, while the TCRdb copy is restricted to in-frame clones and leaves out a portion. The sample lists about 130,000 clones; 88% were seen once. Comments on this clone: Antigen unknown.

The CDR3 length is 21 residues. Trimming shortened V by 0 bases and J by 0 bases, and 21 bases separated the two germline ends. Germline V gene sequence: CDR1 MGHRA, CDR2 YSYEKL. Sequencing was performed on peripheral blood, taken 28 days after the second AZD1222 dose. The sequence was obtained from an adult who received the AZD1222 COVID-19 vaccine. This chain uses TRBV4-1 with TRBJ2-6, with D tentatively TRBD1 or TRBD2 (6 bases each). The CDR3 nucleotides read TGCGCCAGCAGCCAAGATTTTGGGGGGCGCCCACTTAGCTCTGGGGCCAACGTCCTGACTTTC. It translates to CASSQDFGGRPLSSGANVLTF.